This TCR beta chain originates from a study of CD8+ T cells in alopecia areata (dated by TCRdb to the late 2010s). For context, the study as a whole: Treated patients were enrolled in an open-label pilot trial of oral tofacitinib at 5 to 10 mg twice daily for moderate-to-severe alopecia areata. Tofacitinib was given for 6 to 18 months, followed by 6 months of follow-up off drug to assess delayed response and recurrence. In both human patients and the C3H/HeJ mouse model, the study applied high-throughput TCRbeta sequencing to look at T cell clonal expansion in alopecia areata. Scalp tissue and sorted CD4+ and CD8+ peripheral blood T cells from patchy and totalis/universalis alopecia areata patients and from healthy controls were covered by human TCRbeta sequencing. Biopsies were taken from tofacitinib-treated patients at baseline and again at 4 and 24 weeks into treatment, and several of those patients also had a later scalp biopsy. Clonality in the scalp was compared among normal scalp (n=4), patchy alopecia areata scalp (n=8), and alopecia totalis/universalis scalp (n=8). RNA was obtained with the PAXgene miRNA kit for fixed scalp, the miRNeasy kit for PBMCs, and the RNeasy kit for mouse skin. immunoSEQ multiplex PCR using 35 Vbeta forward primers and 13 Jbeta reverse primers was used to amplify TCRbeta CDR3 regions. Results and caveats for the whole study, not just this receptor: Resident alphabeta T cells in normal human skin are also sequenced, complicating scalp TCR repertoire analysis, unlike mouse skin dominated by gammadelta T cells. Higher clonality and more expanded CD8+ clones were observed in lesional scalp than in normal scalp, particularly in alopecia totalis/universalis, a finding suggestive of antigenic drive. Shared TCR sequences between patients were less evident than in mice, which may be partly attributable to HLA diversity in the patient population.

From alopecia areata patients, peripheral blood was collected along with lesional scalp punch biopsies. Scalp biopsies from humans were placed right away in PAXgene tissue containers for fixation. CDR1 SGHTS and CDR2 YDEGEE were looked up in the germline V gene. From the cysteine through the phenylalanine, the CDR3 covers 13 amino acids. The only DNA kept is the CDR3, 39 bases in frame from the first base. V loses 4 bases of germline sequence and J loses 3 bases, and the interval between the two ends is 11 bases. Libraries were prepared through the immunoSEQ multiplex PCR assay. RNA was extracted from all samples and reverse transcribed into cDNA as template for TCR sequencing. First-strand cDNA was synthesized using SuperScript III with a 2:1 mix of oligo-dT and random hexamers. Amplification bias was assessed with a synthetic immune receptor repertoire, and residual bias was removed computationally. The published analysis was carried out like this. Raw reads were preprocessed to remove errors, and CDR3 was defined according to IMGT conventions as the region from the conserved cysteine to phenylalanine. Clonality was computed by normalizing Shannon entropy by log2 of the number of productive unique TCRs and subtracting the result from 1. Whether each scalp clone was CD4 or CD8 was inferred by checking scalp TCRbeta sequences against the CD4 and CD8 repertoires from sorted blood. Entries here come from immuneACCESS through TCRdb and include only in-frame sequences with V and J called. Some clones fail to appear in such tables; in the studies checked, an unresolved V gene covers under half of the shortfall, and the cause of the remainder is unknown. V and J calls and clone size are those listed in that table; D and trimming were worked out from the DNA. The sample includes about 15,000 clones, with 50% to 75% observed a single time. The ten largest clones take up 10% to 15% of the sample.

About this clone itself: The antigen it recognizes is unknown. Within one base of it there is no much larger clone, and no base qualities were kept.

Sequencing used skin. Here the chain combines TRBV5-8 and TRBJ2-7; TRBD1 is perhaps the D gene, given 6 matching bases. This TCR was sampled from a human donor with alopecia areata. The base sequence is TGTGCCAGCAGCCAAGGCAGGGGCTACGAGCAGTACTTC. Its protein reads: CASSQGRGYEQYF.